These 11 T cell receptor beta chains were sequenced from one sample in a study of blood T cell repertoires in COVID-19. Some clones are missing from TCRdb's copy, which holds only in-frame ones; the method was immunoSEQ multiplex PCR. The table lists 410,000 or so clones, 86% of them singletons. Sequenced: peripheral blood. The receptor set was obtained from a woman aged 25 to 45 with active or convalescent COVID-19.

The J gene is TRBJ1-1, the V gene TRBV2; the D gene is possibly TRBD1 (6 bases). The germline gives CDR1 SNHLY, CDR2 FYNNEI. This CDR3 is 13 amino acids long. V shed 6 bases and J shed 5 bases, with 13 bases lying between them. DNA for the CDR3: TGTGCCAGCAGAGGACAGTCGTCGACTGAAGCTTTCTTT. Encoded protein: CASRGQSSTEAFF. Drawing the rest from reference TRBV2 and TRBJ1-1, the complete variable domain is EPEVTQTPSHQVTQMGQEVILRCVPISNHLYFYWYRQILGQKVEFLVSFYNNEISEKSEIFDDQFSVERPDGSNFTLKIRSTKLEDSAMYFCASRGQSSTEAFFGQGTRLTVV.

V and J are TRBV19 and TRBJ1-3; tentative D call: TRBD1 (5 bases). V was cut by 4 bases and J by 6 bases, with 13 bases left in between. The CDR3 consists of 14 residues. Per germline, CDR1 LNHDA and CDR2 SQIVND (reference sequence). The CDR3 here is CASSTTGSTNTIYF. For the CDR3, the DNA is TGTGCCAGTAGTACCACAGGTTCCACAAACACCATATATTTT. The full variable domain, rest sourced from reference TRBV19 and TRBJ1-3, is DGGITQSPKYLFRKEGQNVTLSCEQNLNHDAMYWYRQDPGQGLRLIYYSQIVNDFQKGDIAEGYSVSREKKESFPLTVTSAQKNPTAFYLCASSTTGSTNTIYFGEGSWLTVV.

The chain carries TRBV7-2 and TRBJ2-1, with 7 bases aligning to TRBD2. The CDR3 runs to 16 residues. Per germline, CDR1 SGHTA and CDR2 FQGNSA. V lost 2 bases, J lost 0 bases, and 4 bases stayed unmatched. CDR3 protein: CASSLLGGGSYNEQFF. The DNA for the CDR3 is TGTGCCAGCAGCTTACTGGGCGGGGGCTCCTACAATGAGCAGTTCTTC. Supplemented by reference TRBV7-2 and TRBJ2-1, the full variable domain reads GAGVSQSPSNKVTEKGKDVELRCDPISGHTALYWYRQSLGQGLEFLIYFQGNSAPDKSGLPSDRFSAERTGGSVSTLTIQRTQQEDSAVYLCASSLLGGGSYNEQFFGPGTRLTVL.

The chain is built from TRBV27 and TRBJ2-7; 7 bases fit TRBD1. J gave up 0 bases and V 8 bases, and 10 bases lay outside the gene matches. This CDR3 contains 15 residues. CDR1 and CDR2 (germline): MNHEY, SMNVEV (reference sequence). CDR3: CASVLRAGGSYEQYF. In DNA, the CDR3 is TGTGCCAGCGTCCTTCGGGCAGGGGGCTCCTACGAGCAGTACTTC.

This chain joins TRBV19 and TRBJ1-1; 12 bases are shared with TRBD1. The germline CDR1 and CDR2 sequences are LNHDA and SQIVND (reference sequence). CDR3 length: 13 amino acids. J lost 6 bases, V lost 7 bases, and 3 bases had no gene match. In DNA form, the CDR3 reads TGTGCCAGTACCCGGGACAGGGGGCCTGAAGCTTTCTTT. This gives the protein CASTRDRGPEAFF.

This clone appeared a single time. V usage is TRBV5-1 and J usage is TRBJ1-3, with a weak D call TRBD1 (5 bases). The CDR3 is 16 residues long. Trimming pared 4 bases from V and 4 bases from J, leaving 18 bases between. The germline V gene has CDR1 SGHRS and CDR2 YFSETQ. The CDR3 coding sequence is TGCGCCAGCAGCCCTCTAGGGGCACAGGACGGAAACACCATATATTTT. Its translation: CASSPLGAQDGNTIYF.

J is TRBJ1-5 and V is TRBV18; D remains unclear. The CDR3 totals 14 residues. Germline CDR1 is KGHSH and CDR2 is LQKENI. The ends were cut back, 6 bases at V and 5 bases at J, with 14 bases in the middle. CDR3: CASSQAGMDQPQHF. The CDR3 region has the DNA TGTGCCAGCTCGCAAGCGGGGATGGATCAGCCCCAGCATTTT. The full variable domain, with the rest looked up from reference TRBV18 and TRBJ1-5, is NAGVMQNPRHLVRRRGQEARLRCSPMKGHSHVYWYRQLPEEGLKFMVYLQKENIIDESGMPKERFSAEFPKEGPSILRIQQVVRGDSAAYFCASSQAGMDQPQHFGDGTRLSIL.

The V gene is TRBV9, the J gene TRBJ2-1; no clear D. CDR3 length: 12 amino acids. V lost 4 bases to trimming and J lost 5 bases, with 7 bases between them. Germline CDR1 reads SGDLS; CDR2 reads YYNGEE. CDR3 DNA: TGTGCCAGCAGCCCCCCGGACAATGAGCAGTTCTTC. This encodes CASSPPDNEQFF.

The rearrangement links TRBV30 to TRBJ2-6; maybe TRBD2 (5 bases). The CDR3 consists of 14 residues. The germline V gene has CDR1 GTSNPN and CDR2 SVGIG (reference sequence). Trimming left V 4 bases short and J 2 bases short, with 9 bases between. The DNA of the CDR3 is TGTGCCTGGACGGAGGTTGCTGGGGCCAACGTCCTGACTTTC. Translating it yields CAWTEVAGANVLTF.

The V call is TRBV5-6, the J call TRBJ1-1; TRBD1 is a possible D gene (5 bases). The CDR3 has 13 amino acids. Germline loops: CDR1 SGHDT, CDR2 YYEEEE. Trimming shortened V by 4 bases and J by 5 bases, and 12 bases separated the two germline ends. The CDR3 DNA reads TGTGCCAGCAGCAGGGGTCTCGAAACTGAAGCTTTCTTT. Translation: CASSRGLETEAFF.

The CDR3 is CASRRLGLRDEQFF. The DNA for the CDR3 is TGTGCCAGCAGGCGACTAGGCCTACGGGATGAGCAGTTCTTC. The genes are TRBV27 and TRBJ2-1, with D possibly matching TRBD2 (6 bases). Germline assignment: CDR1 MNHEY and CDR2 SMNVEV (reference sequence). This CDR3 has 14 amino acids. The V gene lost 6 bases and the J gene lost 8 bases, with 17 bases spanning the gap.